There are a few counts of the clone carrying this T cell receptor (beta chain). Its antigen is unidentified. This sample was taken from a study of cytomegalovirus exposure and HLA in healthy donors. CDR3 length equals 17 residues. CDR1 SGHTA and CDR2 FQGNSA come from the germline V gene. Unmatched junction bases numbered 12, after V lost 1 base and J lost 7 bases. Notes on the study in general: In a later analysis, V- and J-gene trimming of beta chains associated with a DCLRE1C missense variant, replicated independently. With further analysis later on, most CMV-associated TCR beta chains appeared HLA-restricted.

A multiplex PCR was run with 60 Vbeta primers and 13 Jbeta primers. Clones were read by immunoSEQ multiplex PCR, and TCRdb kept only the in-frame ones, dropping some. The sample holds 100,000 to 140,000 clones; 73% are singletons and the top ten take roughly 8.2%. The receptor was isolated from a man younger than 45 in good health and CMV-seronegative. The gene calls are TRBV7-2 and TRBJ2-1; TRBD2 agrees at 8 bases. The sample was PBMCs. CDR3: CASSLDSTSGLGNEQFF. The CDR3 DNA sequence: TGTGCCAGCAGCTTAGATTCCACTAGCGGCCTTGGGAATGAGCAGTTCTTC.